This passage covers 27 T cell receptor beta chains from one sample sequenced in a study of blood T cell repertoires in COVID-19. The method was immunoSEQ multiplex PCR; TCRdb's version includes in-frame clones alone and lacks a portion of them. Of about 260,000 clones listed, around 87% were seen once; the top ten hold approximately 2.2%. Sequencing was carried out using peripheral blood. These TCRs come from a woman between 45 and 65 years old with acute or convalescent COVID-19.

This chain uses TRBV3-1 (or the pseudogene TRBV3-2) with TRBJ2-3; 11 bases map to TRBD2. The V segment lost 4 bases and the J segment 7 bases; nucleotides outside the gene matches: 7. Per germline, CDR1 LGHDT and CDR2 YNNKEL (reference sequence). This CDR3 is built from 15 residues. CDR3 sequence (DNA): TGTGCCAGCAGCCTATCCGGGACTAGCGGCCATACGCAGTATTTT. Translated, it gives CASSLSGTSGHTQYF.

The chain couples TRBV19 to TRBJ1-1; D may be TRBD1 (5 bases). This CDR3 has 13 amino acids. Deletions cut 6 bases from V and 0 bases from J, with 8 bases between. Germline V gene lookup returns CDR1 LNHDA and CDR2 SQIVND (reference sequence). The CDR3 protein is CASRQGLNTEAFF. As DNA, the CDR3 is TGTGCCAGTAGGCAGGGTTTGAACACTGAAGCTTTCTTT.

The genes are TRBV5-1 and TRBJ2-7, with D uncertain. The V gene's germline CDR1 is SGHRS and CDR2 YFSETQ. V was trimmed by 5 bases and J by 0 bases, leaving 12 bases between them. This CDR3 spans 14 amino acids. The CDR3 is CASSKTSFSYEQYF. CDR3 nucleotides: TGCGCCAGCAGTAAAACTTCTTTCTCCTACGAGCAGTACTTC.

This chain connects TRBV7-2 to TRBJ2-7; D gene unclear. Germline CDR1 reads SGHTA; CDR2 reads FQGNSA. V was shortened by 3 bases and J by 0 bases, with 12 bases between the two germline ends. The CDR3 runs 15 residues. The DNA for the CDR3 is TGTGCCAGCAGCTTGTCCCGGCGGAGCTCCTACGAGCAGTACTTC. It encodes CASSLSRRSSYEQYF.

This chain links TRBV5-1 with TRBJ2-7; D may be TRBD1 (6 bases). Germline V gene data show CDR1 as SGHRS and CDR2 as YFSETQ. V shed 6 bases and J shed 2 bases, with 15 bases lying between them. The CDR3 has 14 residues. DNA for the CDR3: TGCGCCAGCAAAGGGCTCCCAGGGGCCTACGAGCAGTACTTC. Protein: CASKGLPGAYEQYF.

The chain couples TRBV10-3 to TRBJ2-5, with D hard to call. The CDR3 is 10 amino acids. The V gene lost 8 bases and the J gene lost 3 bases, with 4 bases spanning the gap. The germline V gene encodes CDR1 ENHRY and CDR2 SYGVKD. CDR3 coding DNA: TGTGCCATCGCAGAAGAGACCCAGTACTTC. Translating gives CAIAEETQYF.

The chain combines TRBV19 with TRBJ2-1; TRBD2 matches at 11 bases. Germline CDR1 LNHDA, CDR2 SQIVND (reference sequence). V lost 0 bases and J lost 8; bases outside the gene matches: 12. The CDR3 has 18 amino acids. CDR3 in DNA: TGTGCCAGTAGTATAGACCTCTCAACTAGCGGGAGCAGGGATGAGCAGTTCTTC. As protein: CASSIDLSTSGSRDEQFF.

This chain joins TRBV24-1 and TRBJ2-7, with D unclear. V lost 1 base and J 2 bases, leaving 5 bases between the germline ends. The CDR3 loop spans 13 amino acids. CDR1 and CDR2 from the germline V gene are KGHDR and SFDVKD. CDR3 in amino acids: CATSDFRTYEQYF. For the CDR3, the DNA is TGTGCCACCAGTGATTTCAGGACCTACGAGCAGTACTTC.

CDR3 nucleotide sequence: TGTGCCAGCAGTTCCGGACTAGCGGCAGACACAGATACGCAGTATTTT. Translating gives CASSSGLAADTDTQYF. The chain employs TRBV28 and TRBJ2-3; 10 nucleotides line up with TRBD2. The CDR3 has 16 residues. With V trimmed by 4 bases and J by 2 bases, 6 bases remained unmatched. Germline CDR1 reads MDHEN; CDR2 reads SYDVKM. Drawing the rest from reference TRBV28 and TRBJ2-3, the complete variable domain is DVKVTQSSRYLVKRTGEKVFLECVQDMDHENMFWYRQDPGLGLRLIYFSYDVKMKEKGDIPEGYSVSREKKERFSLILESASTNQTSMYLCASSSGLAADTDTQYFGPGTRLTVL.

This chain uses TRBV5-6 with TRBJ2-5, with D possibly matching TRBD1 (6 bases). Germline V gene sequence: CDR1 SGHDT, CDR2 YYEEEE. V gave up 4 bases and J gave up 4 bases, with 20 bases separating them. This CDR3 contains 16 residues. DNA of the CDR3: TGTGCCAGCAGCCCCCCTGGGGACATTCGTAGAGAGACCCAGTACTTC. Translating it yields CASSPPGDIRRETQYF. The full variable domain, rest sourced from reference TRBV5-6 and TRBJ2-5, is DAGVTQSPTHLIKTRGQQVTLRCSPKSGHDTVSWYQQALGQGPQFIFQYYEEEERQRGNFPDRFSGHQFPNYSSELNVNALLLGDSALYLCASSPPGDIRRETQYFGPGTRLLVL.

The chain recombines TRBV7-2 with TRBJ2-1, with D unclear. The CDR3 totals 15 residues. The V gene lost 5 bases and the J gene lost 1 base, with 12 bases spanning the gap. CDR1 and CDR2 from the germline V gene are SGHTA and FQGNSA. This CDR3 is CASSPRLKSYNEQFF. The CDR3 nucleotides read TGTGCCAGCAGCCCCCGACTGAAATCCTACAATGAGCAGTTCTTC.

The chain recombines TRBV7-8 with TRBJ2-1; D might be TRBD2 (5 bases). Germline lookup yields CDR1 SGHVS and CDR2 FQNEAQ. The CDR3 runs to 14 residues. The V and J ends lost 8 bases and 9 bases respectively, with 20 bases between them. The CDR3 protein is CASRKLTRSSEQFF. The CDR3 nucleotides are TGTGCCAGCCGAAAGCTTACTAGATCAAGTGAGCAGTTCTTC.

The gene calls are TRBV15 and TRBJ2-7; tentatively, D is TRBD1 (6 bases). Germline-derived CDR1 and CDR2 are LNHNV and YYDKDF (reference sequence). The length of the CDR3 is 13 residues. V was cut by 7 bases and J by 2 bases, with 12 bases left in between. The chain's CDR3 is CATTPGQTYEQYF. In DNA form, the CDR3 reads TGTGCCACCACTCCGGGACAAACCTACGAGCAGTACTTC.

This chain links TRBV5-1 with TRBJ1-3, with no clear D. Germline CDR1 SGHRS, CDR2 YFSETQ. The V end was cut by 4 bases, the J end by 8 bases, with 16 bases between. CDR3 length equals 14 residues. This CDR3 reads CASSRAGVEDTIYF. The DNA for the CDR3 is TGCGCCAGCAGCCGGGCAGGAGTGGAGGACACCATATATTTT.

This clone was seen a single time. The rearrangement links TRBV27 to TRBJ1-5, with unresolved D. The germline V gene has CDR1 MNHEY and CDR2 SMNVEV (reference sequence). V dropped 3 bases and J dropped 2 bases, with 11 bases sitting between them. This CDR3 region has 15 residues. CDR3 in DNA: TGTGCCAGCAGTTTCGGTGCGGGTGGCAATCAGCCCCAGCATTTT. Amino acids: CASSFGAGGNQPQHF.

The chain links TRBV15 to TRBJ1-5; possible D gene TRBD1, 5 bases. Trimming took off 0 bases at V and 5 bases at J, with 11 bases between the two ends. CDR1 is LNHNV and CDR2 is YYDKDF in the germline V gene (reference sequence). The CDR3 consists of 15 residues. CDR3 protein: CATSRDTTVYQPQHF. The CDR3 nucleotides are TGTGCCACCAGCAGAGATACGACAGTCTATCAGCCCCAGCATTTT. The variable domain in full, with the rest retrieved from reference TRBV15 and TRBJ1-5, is DAMVIQNPRYQVTQFGKPVTLSCSQTLNHNVMYWYQQKSSQAPKLLFHYYDKDFNNEADTPDNFQSRRPNTSFCFLDIRSPGLGDTAMYLCATSRDTTVYQPQHFGDGTRLSIL.

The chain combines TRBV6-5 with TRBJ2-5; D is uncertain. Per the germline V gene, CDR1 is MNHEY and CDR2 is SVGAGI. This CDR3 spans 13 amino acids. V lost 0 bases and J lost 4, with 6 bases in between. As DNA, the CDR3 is TGTGCCAGCAGTTACTCGAGTTCAGAGACCCAGTACTTC. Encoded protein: CASSYSSSETQYF.

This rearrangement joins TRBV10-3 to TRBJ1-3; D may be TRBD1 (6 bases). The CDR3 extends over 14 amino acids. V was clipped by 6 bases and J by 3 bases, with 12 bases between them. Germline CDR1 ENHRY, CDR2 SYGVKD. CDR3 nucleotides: TGTGCCATCAGGCTACAGGGTGGTGGAAACACCATATATTTT. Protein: CAIRLQGGGNTIYF.

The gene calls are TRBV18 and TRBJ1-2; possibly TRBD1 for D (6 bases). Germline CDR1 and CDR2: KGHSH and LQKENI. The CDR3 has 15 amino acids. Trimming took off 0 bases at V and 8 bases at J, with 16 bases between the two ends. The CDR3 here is CASSPPSRRGYGYTF. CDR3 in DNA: TGTGCCAGCTCACCACCTAGTCGCAGGGGATACGGCTACACCTTC.

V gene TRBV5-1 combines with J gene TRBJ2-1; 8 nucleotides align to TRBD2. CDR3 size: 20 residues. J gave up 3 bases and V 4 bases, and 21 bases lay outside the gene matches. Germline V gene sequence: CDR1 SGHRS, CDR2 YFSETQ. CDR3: CASSENPRGRVAGFYNEQFF. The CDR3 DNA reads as TGCGCCAGCAGCGAAAACCCCAGGGGCCGGGTAGCGGGGTTCTACAATGAGCAGTTCTTC.

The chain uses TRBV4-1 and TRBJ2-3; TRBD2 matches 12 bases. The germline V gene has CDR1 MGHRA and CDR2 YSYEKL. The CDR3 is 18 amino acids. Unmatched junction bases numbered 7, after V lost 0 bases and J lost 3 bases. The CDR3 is CASSQDPSGRVGTDTQYF. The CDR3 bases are TGCGCCAGCAGCCAAGACCCTAGCGGGAGGGTAGGGACAGATACGCAGTATTTT.

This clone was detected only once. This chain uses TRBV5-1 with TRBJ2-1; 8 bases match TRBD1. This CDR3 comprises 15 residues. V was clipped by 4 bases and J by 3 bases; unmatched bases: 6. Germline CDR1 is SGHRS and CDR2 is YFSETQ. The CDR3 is CASSTDRVGYNEQFF. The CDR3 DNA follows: TGCGCCAGCAGCACGGACAGGGTTGGCTACAATGAGCAGTTCTTC.

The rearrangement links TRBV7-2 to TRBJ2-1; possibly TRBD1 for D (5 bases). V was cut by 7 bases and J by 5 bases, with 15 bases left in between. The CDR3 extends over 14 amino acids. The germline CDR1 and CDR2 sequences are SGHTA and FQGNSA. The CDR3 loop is CASIGRKQDNEQFF. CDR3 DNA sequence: TGTGCCAGCATCGGACGAAAACAGGACAATGAGCAGTTCTTC.

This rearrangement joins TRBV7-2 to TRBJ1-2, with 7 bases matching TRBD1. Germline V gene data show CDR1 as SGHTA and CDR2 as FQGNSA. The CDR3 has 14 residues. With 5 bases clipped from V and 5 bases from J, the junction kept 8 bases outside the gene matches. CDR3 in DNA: TGTGCCAGCAGCCCAACCGGGACAGCTTATGGCTACACCTTC. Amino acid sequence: CASSPTGTAYGYTF.

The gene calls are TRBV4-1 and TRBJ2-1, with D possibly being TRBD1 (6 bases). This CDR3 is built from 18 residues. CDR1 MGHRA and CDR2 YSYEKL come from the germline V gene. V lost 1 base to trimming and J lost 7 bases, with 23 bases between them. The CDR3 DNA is TGCGCCAGCAGCCAAGGTTTGTTTCGACAGGATCTGGTTAATGAGCAGTTCTTC. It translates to CASSQGLFRQDLVNEQFF.

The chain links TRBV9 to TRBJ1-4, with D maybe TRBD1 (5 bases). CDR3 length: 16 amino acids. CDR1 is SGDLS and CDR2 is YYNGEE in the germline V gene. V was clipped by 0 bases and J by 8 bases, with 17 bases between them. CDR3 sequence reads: CASSVEGRGLQEKLFF. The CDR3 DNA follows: TGTGCCAGCAGCGTAGAGGGAAGGGGCTTGCAGGAAAAACTGTTTTTT.

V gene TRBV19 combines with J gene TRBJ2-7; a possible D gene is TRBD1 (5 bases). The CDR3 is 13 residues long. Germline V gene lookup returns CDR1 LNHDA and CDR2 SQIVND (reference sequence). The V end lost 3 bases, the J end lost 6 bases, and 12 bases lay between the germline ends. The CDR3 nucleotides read TGTGCCAGTAGTATCACCAGGGCACGCGAGCAGTACTTC. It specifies CASSITRAREQYF.